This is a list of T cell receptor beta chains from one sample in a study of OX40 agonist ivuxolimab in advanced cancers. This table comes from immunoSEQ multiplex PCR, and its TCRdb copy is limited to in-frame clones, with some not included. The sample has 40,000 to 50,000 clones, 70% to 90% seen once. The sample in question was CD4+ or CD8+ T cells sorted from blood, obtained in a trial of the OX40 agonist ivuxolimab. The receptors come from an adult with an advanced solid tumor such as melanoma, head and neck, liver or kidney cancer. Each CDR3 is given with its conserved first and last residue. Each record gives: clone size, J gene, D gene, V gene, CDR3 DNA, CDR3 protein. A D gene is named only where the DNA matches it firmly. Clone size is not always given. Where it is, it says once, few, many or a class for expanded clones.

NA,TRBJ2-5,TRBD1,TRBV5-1,TGCGCCAGCAGCTTGGGGGGACAGGGAGAAGAGACCCAGTACTTC,CASSLGGQGEETQYF
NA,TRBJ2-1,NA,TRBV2,TGTGCCAGCACTGGAGTGGGAAGCGATGAGCAGTTCTTC,CASTGVGSDEQFF
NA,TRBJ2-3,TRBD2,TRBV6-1,TGTGCCAGCAGAGAACGGACTAGCGGGGGCCCGCTTGGCGATACGCAGTATTTT,CASRERTSGGPLGDTQYF
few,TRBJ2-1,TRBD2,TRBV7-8,TGTGCCAGCAGCCAAAATCTAGCGGGAGCGTTCGATGAGCAGTTCTTC,CASSQNLAGAFDEQFF
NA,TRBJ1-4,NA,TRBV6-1,TGTGCCAGCAGTGAGTTTAAAGAGTTAAATGAAAAACTGTTTTTT,CASSEFKELNEKLFF
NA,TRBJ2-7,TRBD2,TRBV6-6,TGTGCCAGCAGTTACGTCCTAGCGGGAGGGCTCGAGCAGTACTTC,CASSYVLAGGLEQYF
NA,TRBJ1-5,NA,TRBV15,TGTGCCACCAGCAGACAGAGCAATCAGCCCCAGCATTTT,CATSRQSNQPQHF
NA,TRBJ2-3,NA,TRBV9,TGTGCCAGCAGCAGGTGGGGAGCAGATACGCAGTATTTT,CASSRWGADTQYF
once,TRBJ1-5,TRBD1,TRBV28,TGTGCCAGCAGTCACTACCGGGACAGGGGTTCCAATCAGCCCCAGCATTTT,CASSHYRDRGSNQPQHF
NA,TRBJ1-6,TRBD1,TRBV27,TGTGCCAGCAGGACAGGGGGCCAAGCCCTCCACTTT,CASRTGGQALHF
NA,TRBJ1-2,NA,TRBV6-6,TGTGCCAGCAGTTACTCCGATGGGGGGTATGGCTACACCTTC,CASSYSDGGYGYTF
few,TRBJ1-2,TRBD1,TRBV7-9,TGTGCCAGCAGCTTATCTAGGACAGGGGACGGCTACACCTTC,CASSLSRTGDGYTF
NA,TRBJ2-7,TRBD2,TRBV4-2,TGTGCCAGCAGCCAGGCGGGGGGACGTGACGAGCAGTACTTC,CASSQAGGRDEQYF
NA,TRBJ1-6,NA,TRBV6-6,TGTGCCAGCACTAAACCGACAGAGTTTAATTCACCCCTCCACTTT,CASTKPTEFNSPLHF
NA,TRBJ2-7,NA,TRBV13,TGTGCCAGCAGCTTAGGACGGCCGACTAACTACGAGCAGTACTTC,CASSLGRPTNYEQYF
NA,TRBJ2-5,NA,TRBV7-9,TGTGCCAGCAGCTCCCAAGAAGAGGATTTGGAGACCCAGTACTTC,CASSSQEEDLETQYF
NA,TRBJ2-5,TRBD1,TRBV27,TGTGCCAGCAGCTGGGGGACAGCGCAAGCGACCCAGTACTTC,CASSWGTAQATQYF
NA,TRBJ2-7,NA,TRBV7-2,TGTGCCAGCAGCTTTGAGGGGGGCCGCTACGAGCAGTACTTC,CASSFEGGRYEQYF
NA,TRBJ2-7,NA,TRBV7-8,TGTGCCAGCAGTCAGGGGACCTACGAGCAGTACTTC,CASSQGTYEQYF
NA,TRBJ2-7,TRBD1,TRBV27,TGTGCCAGCAGTGGCATCATGGACAGGGACGAGCAGTACTTC,CASSGIMDRDEQYF
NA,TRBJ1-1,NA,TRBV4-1,TGCGCCAGCAGCCAAGGACAGTTTTTTGAAGCTTTCTTT,CASSQGQFFEAFF
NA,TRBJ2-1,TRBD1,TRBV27,TGTGCCAGCAACGCACAGGGGGTGGACAATGAGCAGTTCTTC,CASNAQGVDNEQFF
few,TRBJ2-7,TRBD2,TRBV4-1,TGCGCCAGCAGCCAAGGTCCCCTAGCGGGAAAGGAGTACGAGCAGTACTTC,CASSQGPLAGKEYEQYF
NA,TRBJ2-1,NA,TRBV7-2,TGTGCCAGCAGCTTATTTGGGGGACTCTACAATGAGCAGTTCTTC,CASSLFGGLYNEQFF
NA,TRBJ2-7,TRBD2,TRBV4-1,TGCGCCAGCAGCCAATGGGTTAGCGGGTCCTACGAGCAGTACTTC,CASSQWVSGSYEQYF
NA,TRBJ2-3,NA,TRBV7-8,TGTGCCAGCAGCTACCTGTCCGATACGCAGTATTTT,CASSYLSDTQYF
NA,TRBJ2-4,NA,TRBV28,TGTGCCAGCAGTAGGGAAAGGACGAACATTCAGTACTTC,CASSRERTNIQYF
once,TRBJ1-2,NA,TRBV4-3,TGCGCCAGCAGCCAACGGGGAGGGTTCTATGGCTACACCTTC,CASSQRGGFYGYTF